One sample yielded the 4 T cell receptor beta chains listed below, sequenced in a study of blood T cell repertoires in COVID-19. Profiling relied on immunoSEQ multiplex PCR, and the TCRdb table lists in-frame clones only, not all of them. The data hold 200,000 to 300,000 clones, with 80% to 90% observed a single time. What was sequenced was PBMCs or T cells enriched from blood (not recorded which). Source of these receptors: a man aged 35-49 years who had recovered from COVID-19.

The CDR3, as DNA: TGCGCCAGCAGCCAGAACAGGTTAAACTATGGCTACACCTTC. This codes for CASSQNRLNYGYTF. V gene TRBV4-3 combines with J gene TRBJ1-2; possible D gene TRBD1, 5 bases. The germline gives CDR1 LGHNA, CDR2 YSLEER. This CDR3 has 14 residues. V lost 3 bases, J lost 2 bases, and 10 bases lay in between.

The V call is TRBV28, the J call TRBJ1-5; possibly TRBD1 for D (6 bases). Trimming left V 6 bases short and J 7 bases short, with 25 bases between. The germline CDR1 and CDR2 sequences are MDHEN and SYDVKM. The CDR3 contains 17 residues. CDR3 coding DNA: TGTGCCAGCAGCCCGGAAAAAGGACAGCGGGGGAGACAGCCCCAGCATTTT. As protein: CASSPEKGQRGRQPQHF.

The chain joins TRBV23-1 to TRBJ1-2, with 10 bases aligning to TRBD1. TRBV23-1 is annotated as an ORF whose role is uncertain. This CDR3 is 17 amino acids long. Trimming at V came to 3 bases and at J to 0 bases, leaving 7 bases not matched to a gene. The CDR3 region has the DNA TGCGCCAGCAGTCACTATAGACAGGGGGCGTCTAACTATGGCTACACCTTC. Its translation: CASSHYRQGASNYGYTF.

The rearrangement uses TRBV6-5 and TRBJ1-1; weak D call: TRBD1 (5 bases). The CDR3 sequence is 12 residues long. CDR1 is MNHEY and CDR2 is SVGAGI in the germline V gene. Between the trimmed V and J ends, which lost 5 bases and 6 bases, there was a span of 10 bases. The CDR3 loop reads CASSRQPSEAFF. The CDR3 nucleotides are TGTGCCAGCAGTCGACAGCCTTCTGAAGCTTTCTTT.